One T cell receptor (beta chain) is described in this entry. Its cognate antigen is unknown. Here the CDR3 omits its conserved ending phenylalanine or tryptophan, so a read error is the likely source. The V end was cut by 1 base, the J end by 11 bases, with 16 bases between. Germline CDR1 reads MGHRA; CDR2 reads YSYEKL. The CDR3 has 14 amino acids. The data were taken from a study of tumor-infiltrating lymphocytes in primary liver carcinoma. Looking at the study overall: Patients, male and female, were 30 to 69 years old. Tumors, staged T1-T3 N0M0, spanned 4.2 to 10 cm. Study-level results: Relative to tumor region pairs, the tumor-adjacent and tumor-blood pairs showed overlap that was lower.

TCR beta cDNA was prepared out of about 510 ng total RNA by means of a constant-region primer. TCR beta libraries came from three nested multiplex PCR rounds using slightly modified ARM-PCR. The two initial PCR rounds, about 9 cycles each, used TRBV1-TRBV30 forward and C-beta reverse primers. TCRdb processed the multiplex PCR reads anew with MiXCR; each CDR3 protein has one entry. Here the sample spans 310,000 or so distinct CDR3 sequences, around three fifths being singletons. Unsorted whole blood supplied the RNA, and germline DNA was extracted too. The clonotype was recovered from a middle-aged man with primary liver carcinoma and hepatitis B virus infection. Sequenced sample: peripheral blood. This rearrangement joins TRBV4-1 to TRBJ2-3, with D tentatively TRBD1 or TRBD2 (6 bases each). The DNA of the CDR3 is TGCGCCAGCAGCCAAGTCACAAGGGGGGACATGCAGTATCTT. This encodes CASSQVTRGDMQYL.